These 19 T cell receptor beta chains came from one sample sequenced in a study of blood T cell repertoires in COVID-19. TCRdb keeps only in-frame clones here, not all; method: immunoSEQ multiplex PCR. The sample includes roughly 400,000 clones, approximately 87% of them seen just once. The sequenced sample was peripheral blood. These receptors were collected from a woman in her sixties with COVID-19, enrolled during active disease.

V gene TRBV2 combines with J gene TRBJ1-3, with 9 positions matching TRBD1. The CDR3 sequence is 15 residues long. Trimming took 4 bases from V and 8 from J; bases not matched to a gene: 9. Germline V gene sequence: CDR1 SNHLY, CDR2 FYNNEI. The CDR3 reads CASSGPGQGWDTIYF. The CDR3 DNA reads TGTGCCAGCAGTGGGCCCGGACAGGGGTGGGACACCATATATTTT. The variable domain in full, with the rest retrieved from reference TRBV2 and TRBJ1-3, is EPEVTQTPSHQVTQMGQEVILRCVPISNHLYFYWYRQILGQKVEFLVSFYNNEISEKSEIFDDQFSVERPDGSNFTLKIRSTKLEDSAMYFCASSGPGQGWDTIYFGEGSWLTVV.

This chain uses TRBV9 with TRBJ1-5; 7 nucleotides agree with TRBD1. From germline, CDR1 is SGDLS and CDR2 YYNGEE. After removal of 3 bases from V and 7 bases from J, the junction contained 7 bases not matched to a gene. This CDR3 contains 14 residues. The CDR3: CASSASTGIQPQHF. In nucleotides, the CDR3 is TGTGCCAGCAGCGCCTCGACAGGGATCCAGCCCCAGCATTTT. Complete variable domain (other parts from reference TRBV9 and TRBJ1-5): DSGVTQTPKHLITATGQRVTLRCSPRSGDLSVYWYQQSLDQGLQFLIQYYNGEERAKGNILERFSAQQFPDLHSELNLSSLELGDSALYFCASSASTGIQPQHFGDGTRLSIL.

The chain uses TRBV30 and TRBJ1-2; D ambiguous. V lost 3 bases and J lost 4, with 15 bases in between. The CDR3 loop spans 14 amino acids. Germline CDR1 reads GTSNPN; CDR2 reads SVGIG (reference sequence). CDR3 in amino acids: CAWRPRLRLYGYTF. CDR3 nucleotide sequence: TGTGCCTGGAGGCCCCGACTGAGACTCTATGGCTACACCTTC.

This clone showed up just a few times. The chain uses TRBV9 and TRBJ2-1; a weak D match, TRBD1 (6 bases). Trimming left V 4 bases short and J 0 bases short, with 14 bases between. The CDR3 runs 16 residues. Germline CDR1 SGDLS, CDR2 YYNGEE. For the CDR3, the DNA is TGTGCCAGCAGCCCCGATGACAGGAGCTCCTACAATGAGCAGTTCTTC. It yields the protein CASSPDDRSSYNEQFF.

This chain uses TRBV18 with TRBJ1-3; 7 bases are shared with TRBD1. Per the germline V gene, CDR1 is KGHSH and CDR2 is LQKENI. This CDR3 region has 15 residues. The V and J ends lost 8 bases and 0 bases, in that order; junction bases with no gene match: 7. As DNA, the CDR3 is TGTGCCAGCGCACAGGGGTTAGACTCTGGAAACACCATATATTTT. Protein sequence: CASAQGLDSGNTIYF. Filled out from reference TRBV18 and TRBJ1-3, the complete variable domain reads NAGVMQNPRHLVRRRGQEARLRCSPMKGHSHVYWYRQLPEEGLKFMVYLQKENIIDESGMPKERFSAEFPKEGPSILRIQQVVRGDSAAYFCASAQGLDSGNTIYFGEGSWLTVV.

The V gene is TRBV5-1, the J gene TRBJ1-2, with unresolved D. The CDR3 is 15 residues long. The germline V gene encodes CDR1 SGHRS and CDR2 YFSETQ. V lost 4 bases, J lost 3 bases, and 16 bases lay in between. The CDR3 reads CASSPGRGLDYGYTF. The CDR3 DNA follows: TGCGCCAGCAGCCCCGGTCGGGGTTTGGACTATGGCTACACCTTC.

The chain employs TRBV4-2 and TRBJ1-2; TRBD1 is a possible D gene (5 bases). Germline V gives CDR1 LGHNA, CDR2 YNFKEQ. V gave up 0 bases and J gave up 2 bases, with 13 bases separating them. The CDR3 is 16 residues long. CDR3 sequence (DNA): TGTGCCAGCAGCCAAGATGCAGGGACTCTAAACTATGGCTACACCTTC. It yields the protein CASSQDAGTLNYGYTF.

Turning to this clone: This specimen includes other DNA sequences encoding the same CDR3. The V and J genes are TRBV12-3 or TRBV12-4 and TRBJ1-1; TRBD1 might be the D (5 bases). This CDR3 is 13 amino acids long. Trimming left V 3 bases short and J 1 base short, with 6 bases between. The CDR3 here is CASSLGQNTEAFF. CDR3 in DNA: TGTGCCAGCAGTTTGGGGCAGAACACTGAAGCTTTCTTT.

The gene calls are TRBV6-4 and TRBJ1-5; D is ambiguous. Germline CDR1 and CDR2: MRHNA and SNTAGT. Trimming left V 7 bases short and J 7 bases short, with 8 bases between. The CDR3 is made up of 11 amino acids. This chain's CDR3 is CASIGEQPQHF. The CDR3 nucleotides are TGTGCCAGCATCGGTGAGCAGCCCCAGCATTTT.

The chain is built from TRBV7-9 and TRBJ1-3; 7 bases agree with TRBD1. The CDR3 is 16 amino acids. Germline CDR1 is SEHNR and CDR2 is FQNEAQ (reference sequence). The V gene end was trimmed by 5 bases and the J gene end by 6 bases; junction bases not matched to a gene: 13. The DNA of the CDR3 is TGTGCCAGCAGCCTACAGGGACAGCCGGGGAAAAACACCATATATTTT. Translated, it gives CASSLQGQPGKNTIYF. The complete variable domain, with remaining parts taken from reference TRBV7-9 and TRBJ1-3, reads DTGVSQNPRHKITKRGQNVTFRCDPISEHNRLYWYRQTLGQGPEFLTYFQNEAQLEKSRLLSDRFSAERPKGSFSTLEIQRTEQGDSAMYLCASSLQGQPGKNTIYFGEGSWLTVV.

The rearrangement uses TRBV27 and TRBJ2-3; 11 bases are shared with TRBD2. Germline lookup yields CDR1 MNHEY and CDR2 SMNVEV (reference sequence). This CDR3 is 18 amino acids long. The junction had 10 bases not matched to a gene; V was cut back by 0 bases and J by 5 bases. CDR3 in amino acids: CASSLSPFSGGGQDTQYF. The CDR3, as DNA: TGTGCCAGCAGTTTATCTCCGTTTAGCGGGGGGGGGCAAGATACGCAGTATTTT.

The chain carries TRBV11-2 and TRBJ1-1, with D uncertain. V was cut by 2 bases and J by 3 bases, with 13 bases left in between. The CDR3 runs 15 residues. Germline CDR1 reads SGHAT; CDR2 reads FQNNGV. The CDR3 here is CASSLLGRPDTEAFF. In DNA form, the CDR3 reads TGTGCCAGCAGCTTATTAGGCAGGCCGGACACTGAAGCTTTCTTT.

V gene TRBV5-1 combines with J gene TRBJ2-7; D might be TRBD1 (6 bases). This CDR3 is 14 amino acids long. The V and J ends lost 6 bases and 0 bases respectively, with 13 bases between them. Germline CDR1 reads SGHRS; CDR2 reads YFSETQ. The CDR3 sequence: CASKQGSPSYEQYF. Written as DNA, the CDR3 is TGCGCCAGCAAGCAGGGGTCCCCCTCCTACGAGCAGTACTTC.

The V gene is TRBV3-1 (or the pseudogene TRBV3-2), the J gene TRBJ2-2; D is perhaps TRBD2 (5 bases). This CDR3 is built from 17 residues. From germline, CDR1 is LGHDT and CDR2 YNNKEL (reference sequence). Trimming removed 0 bases at V and 4 bases at J, with 15 bases between. CDR3 in amino acids: CASSQDTGLRVTGELFF. The CDR3 bases are TGTGCCAGCAGCCAAGATACGGGCTTGCGGGTCACCGGGGAGCTGTTTTTT.

The chain uses TRBV7-3 and TRBJ1-6; D is unclear. The CDR3 consists of 14 residues. The V and J ends lost 3 bases and 6 bases respectively, with 9 bases between them. The germline V gene encodes CDR1 SGHTA and CDR2 FQGTGA. The CDR3 is CASSFGLSNSPLHF. CDR3 DNA: TGTGCCAGCAGCTTCGGACTGAGTAATTCACCCCTCCACTTT. Full variable domain (outside the CDR3, taken from reference TRBV7-3 and TRBJ1-6): GAGVSQTPSNKVTEKGKYVELRCDPISGHTALYWYRQSLGQGPEFLIYFQGTGAADDSGLPNDRFFAVRPEGSVSTLKIQRTERGDSAVYLCASSFGLSNSPLHFGNGTRLTVT.

The genes are TRBV28 and TRBJ1-5; 7 bases fit TRBD1. The CDR3 is 15 amino acids. The V gene's germline CDR1 is MDHEN and CDR2 SYDVKM. V lost 2 bases, J lost 4 bases, and 5 bases stayed unmatched. Here the CDR3 reads CASSLRGPGNQPQHF. For the CDR3, the DNA is TGTGCCAGCAGTTTAAGGGGGCCGGGGAATCAGCCCCAGCATTTT.

This clone was counted at least ten times. The chain has TRBV3-1 (or the pseudogene TRBV3-2) and TRBJ2-7; 9 nucleotides line up with TRBD1. The junction had 7 bases not matched to a gene; V was cut back by 4 bases and J by 6 bases. Germline lookup yields CDR1 LGHDT and CDR2 YNNKEL (reference sequence). The CDR3 contains 14 residues. The CDR3 bases are TGTGCCAGCAGCCGGACAGGGGCATTGAGCGAGCAGTACTTC. It codes for CASSRTGALSEQYF.

The J gene is TRBJ2-7, the V gene TRBV18, with 7 bases lining up with TRBD1. Germline lookup yields CDR1 KGHSH and CDR2 LQKENI. V lost 3 bases to trimming and J lost 1 base; unmatched junction nucleotides: 6. The CDR3 is 15 amino acids. The CDR3 nucleotides read TGTGCCAGCTCACCCACCGGGACAGCGTCCTACGAGCAGTACTTC. Its protein product is CASSPTGTASYEQYF.

The J gene is TRBJ2-5, the V gene TRBV5-1; D is uncertain. V was shortened by 0 bases and J by 2 bases, with 11 bases between the two germline ends. The germline V gene encodes CDR1 SGHRS and CDR2 YFSETQ. CDR3 length equals 15 residues. Here the CDR3 DNA reads TGCGCCAGCAGCTTGGCTACAGCCCCTCAAGAGACCCAGTACTTC. It is translated as CASSLATAPQETQYF.